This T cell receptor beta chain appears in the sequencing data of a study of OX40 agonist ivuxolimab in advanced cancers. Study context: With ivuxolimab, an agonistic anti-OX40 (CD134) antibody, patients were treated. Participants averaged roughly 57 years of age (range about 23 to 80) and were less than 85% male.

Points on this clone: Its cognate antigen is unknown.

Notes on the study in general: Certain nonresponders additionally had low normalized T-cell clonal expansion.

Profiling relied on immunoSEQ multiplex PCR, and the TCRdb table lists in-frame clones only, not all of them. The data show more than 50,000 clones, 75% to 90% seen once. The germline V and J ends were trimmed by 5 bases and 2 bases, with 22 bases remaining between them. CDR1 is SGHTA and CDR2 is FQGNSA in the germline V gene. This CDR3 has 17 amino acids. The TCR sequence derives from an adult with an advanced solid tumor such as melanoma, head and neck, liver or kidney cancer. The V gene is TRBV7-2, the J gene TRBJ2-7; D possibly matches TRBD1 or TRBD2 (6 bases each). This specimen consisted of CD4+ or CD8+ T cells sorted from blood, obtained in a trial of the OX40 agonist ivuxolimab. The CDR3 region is CASSGGTWPGDPYEQYF. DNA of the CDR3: TGTGCCAGCAGCGGAGGGACATGGCCAGGGGATCCCTACGAGCAGTACTTC.